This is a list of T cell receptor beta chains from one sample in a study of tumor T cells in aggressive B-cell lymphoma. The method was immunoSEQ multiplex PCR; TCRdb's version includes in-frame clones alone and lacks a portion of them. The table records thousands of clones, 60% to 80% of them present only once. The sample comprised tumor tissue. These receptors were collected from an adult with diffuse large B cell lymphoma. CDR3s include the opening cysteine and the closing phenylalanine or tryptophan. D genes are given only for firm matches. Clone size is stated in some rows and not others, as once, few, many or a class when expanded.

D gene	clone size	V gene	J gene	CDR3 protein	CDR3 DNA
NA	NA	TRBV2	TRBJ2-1	CASSPFSVAANEQFF	TGTGCCAGCAGTCCCTTTAGCGTTGCCGCTAATGAGCAGTTCTTC
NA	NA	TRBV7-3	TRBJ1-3	CASTRGDSGNTIYF	TGTGCCAGCACCCGAGGAGACTCTGGAAACACCATATATTTT
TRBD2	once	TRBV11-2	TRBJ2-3	CASLAGVADTQYF	TGTGCCAGTTTAGCGGGGGTGGCAGATACGCAGTATTTT
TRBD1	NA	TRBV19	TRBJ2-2	CASSIGQGSTGELFF	TGTGCCAGTAGTATAGGACAGGGGAGCACCGGGGAGCTGTTTTTT
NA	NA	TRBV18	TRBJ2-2	CASSPVRHANTGELFF	TGTGCCAGCTCTCCGGTCAGACACGCGAACACCGGGGAGCTGTTTTTT
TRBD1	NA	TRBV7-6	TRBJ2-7	CASSFGTGEGEQYF	TGTGCCAGCAGCTTCGGGACAGGGGAAGGCGAGCAGTACTTC
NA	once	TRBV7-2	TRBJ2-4	CASSHHQAGATAKNIQYF	TGTGCCAGCAGCCATCATCAGGCGGGGGCTACAGCCAAAAACATTCAGTACTTC
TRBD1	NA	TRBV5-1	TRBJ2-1	CASTYGTGNNEQFF	TGCGCCAGCACCTACGGGACAGGGAACAATGAGCAGTTCTTC
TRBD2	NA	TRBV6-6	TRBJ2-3	CASSKISGTTDTQYF	TGTGCCAGCAGTAAGATTAGCGGGACCACAGATACGCAGTATTTT
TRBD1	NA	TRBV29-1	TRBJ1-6	CSVEDPGGGNSPLHF	TGCAGCGTTGAAGATCCAGGGGGAGGCAATTCACCCCTCCACTTT
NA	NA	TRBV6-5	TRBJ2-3	CASKATGGLIDTQYF	TGTGCCAGCAAGGCGACAGGCGGACTTATAGATACGCAGTATTTT
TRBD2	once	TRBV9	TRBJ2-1	CASSVDRTSGGEQFF	TGTGCCAGCAGCGTAGACCGGACTAGCGGGGGGGAGCAGTTCTTC
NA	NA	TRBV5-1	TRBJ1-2	CASSPFRTVNYGYTF	TGCGCCAGCAGCCCTTTTAGGACAGTTAACTATGGCTACACCTTC
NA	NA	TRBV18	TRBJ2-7	CASSPPNRLTEQYF	TGTGCCAGCTCACCACCGAACAGGTTAACCGAGCAGTACTTC
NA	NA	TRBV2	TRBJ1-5	CASSADQPQHF	TGTGCCAGCAGTGCGGATCAGCCCCAGCATTTT
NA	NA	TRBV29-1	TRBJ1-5	CSVEVGGNQPQHF	TGCAGCGTTGAGGTTGGAGGAAATCAGCCCCAGCATTTT
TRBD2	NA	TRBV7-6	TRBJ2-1	CASSLGVRGGITRGNEQFF	TGTGCCAGCAGCTTGGGGGTCCGGGGGGGTATAACCAGAGGTAATGAGCAGTTCTTC
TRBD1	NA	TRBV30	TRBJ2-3	CAWSVLETGGVDTQYF	TGTGCCTGGAGTGTACTCGAGACAGGGGGCGTCGATACGCAGTATTTT
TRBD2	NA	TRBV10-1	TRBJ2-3	CASSESVREREDTQYF	TGCGCCAGCAGTGAGTCCGTGCGGGAGCGGGAAGATACGCAGTATTTT
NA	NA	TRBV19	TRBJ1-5	CASGAGVSQPQHF	TGTGCCAGTGGGGCAGGGGTGAGTCAGCCCCAGCATTTT
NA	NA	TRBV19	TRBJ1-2	CVTSPLNGYGYTF	TGTGTGACTAGTCCCCTAAATGGGTATGGCTACACCTTC
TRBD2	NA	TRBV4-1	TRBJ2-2	CASRTSGGYTGELFF	TGCGCCAGCAGAACTAGCGGAGGGTACACCGGGGAGCTGTTTTTT
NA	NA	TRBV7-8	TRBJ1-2	CASSAVGHLDGVF	TGTGCCAGCAGCGCCGTGGGACACCTCGATGGGGTCTTC
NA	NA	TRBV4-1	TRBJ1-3	CASSQDWGVGNTIYF	TGCGCCAGCAGCCAAGATTGGGGAGTTGGCAACACCATATATTTT
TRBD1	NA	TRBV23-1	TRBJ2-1	CASSLWQGADNEQFF	TGCGCCAGCAGTCTGTGGCAGGGGGCGGACAATGAGCAGTTCTTC
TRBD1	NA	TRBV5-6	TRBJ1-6	CASSLRRTGSGSPLHF	TGTGCCAGCAGCTTAAGGAGGACAGGCAGCGGGTCACCCCTCCACTTT
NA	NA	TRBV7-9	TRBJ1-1	CASSAAGPEAFF	TGTGCCAGCAGCGCGGCGGGACCTGAAGCTTTCTTT
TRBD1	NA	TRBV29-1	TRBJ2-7	CSVGETGPYEQYF	TGCAGCGTTGGTGAGACAGGGCCCTACGAGCAGTACTTC
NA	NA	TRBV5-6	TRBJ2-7	CASSLIPAASSYEQYF	TGTGCCAGCAGCTTGATCCCAGCGGCAAGCTCCTACGAGCAGTACTTC
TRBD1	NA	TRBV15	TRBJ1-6	CATSRDWAQGGQPLHF	TGTGCCACCAGCAGAGATTGGGCACAGGGGGGACAACCCCTCCACTTT
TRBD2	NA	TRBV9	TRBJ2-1	CASSSLEIAGYNEQFF	TGTGCCAGCAGCTCCCTAGAAATAGCGGGGTACAATGAGCAGTTCTTC
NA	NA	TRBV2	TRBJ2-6	CASSEEWAGPLSSGANVLTF	TGTGCCAGCAGTGAAGAGTGGGCGGGACCTCTGAGCTCTGGGGCCAACGTCCTGACTTTC
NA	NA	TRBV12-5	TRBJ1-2	CASGSQGPLYGYTF	TGTGCTAGTGGTTCACAGGGACCCCTCTATGGCTACACCTTC
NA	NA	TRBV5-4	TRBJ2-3	CASSLFGGSDTQYF	TGTGCCAGCAGCTTATTCGGGGGTTCAGATACGCAGTATTTT
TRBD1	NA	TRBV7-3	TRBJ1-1	CASSLRQGYEAFF	TGTGCCAGCAGCTTACGACAGGGCTACGAAGCTTTCTTT
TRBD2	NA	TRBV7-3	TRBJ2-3	CASSPEGVPAGGSDTQYF	TGTGCCAGCAGCCCCGAGGGGGTTCCAGCGGGGGGAAGTGATACGCAGTATTTT
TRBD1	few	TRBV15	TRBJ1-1	CATSRGRGQGNTEAFF	TGTGCCACCAGCAGAGGGAGGGGGCAGGGGAACACTGAAGCTTTCTTT
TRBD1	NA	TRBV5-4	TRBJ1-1	CASSLPRVGQGAKSTEAFF	TGTGCCAGCAGCCTCCCCCGGGTAGGACAGGGTGCAAAGAGCACTGAAGCTTTCTTT